These 3 T cell receptor beta chains originate from one sample sequenced in a study of spatial heterogeneity in lung cancer. Using its own MiXCR run on the 5' RACE reads, TCRdb lists one record per CDR3 protein. The table shows about 120,000 distinct CDR3 sequences, with 12% occurring only once. The time point is: blood at routine non-recurrence follow-up after resection. No cell sorting; template was whole RNA from tumor, lung tissue or PBMC. The sample was PBMCs, taken at follow-up. These receptors came from a male donor with early-stage non-small cell lung cancer.

This clonotype came up a few times. The chain employs TRBV28 and TRBJ1-5; D possibly corresponds to TRBD1 (5 bases). This CDR3 is built from 15 residues. Germline CDR1 and CDR2: MDHEN and SYDVKM. V was shortened by 5 bases and J by 6 bases, with 17 bases between the two germline ends. The CDR3 loop is CASSGGRGRTQPQHF. The CDR3 DNA is TGTGCCAGCAGTGGAGGTAGGGGCCGGACTCAGCCCCAGCATTTT. The full variable domain, in which reference TRBV28 and TRBJ1-5 provide the parts outside the CDR3, is DVKVTQSSRYLVKRTGEKVFLECVQDMDHENMFWYRQDPGLGLRLIYFSYDVKMKEKGDIPEGYSVSREKKERFSLILESASTNQTSMYLCASSGGRGRTQPQHFGDGTRLSIL.

The chain uses TRBV28 and TRBJ2-3, with 8 bases fitting TRBD1. The germline CDR1 and CDR2 sequences are MDHEN and SYDVKM. CDR3 length equals 17 residues. V trimming: 11 bases; J trimming: 2 bases; junction bases outside the gene matches: 18. The CDR3 DNA sequence: TGTGCCGCAGCGCAGGGGGCGCTTGGCCCCGACACAGATACGCAGTATTTT. Translation gives CAAAQGALGPDTDTQYF.

The rearrangement uses TRBV30 and TRBJ1-5; 10 bases are a match to TRBD1. Unmatched junction bases numbered 5, after V lost 0 bases and J lost 3 bases. The CDR3 is made up of 16 amino acids. Germline lookup yields CDR1 GTSNPN and CDR2 SVGIG (reference sequence). The CDR3 loop reads CAWSVRDRGFNQPQHF. The CDR3 DNA reads TGTGCCTGGAGTGTCCGGGACAGGGGATTCAATCAGCCCCAGCATTTT.